A selection of T cell receptor beta chains follows, all from one sample in a study of shared clonotypes between healthy human individuals. Sequenced by immunoSEQ multiplex PCR; TCRdb stores in-frame clones only, minus some. The sample lists about 1.5 million clones; 95% to 99% were seen once. The sequenced sample consisted of naive CD4+ T cells sorted from blood. The origin of the receptors is a man in his thirties or forties in good health. Each CDR3 is given with its conserved first and last residue. The D gene is left open where the match is weak. Not all rows give a size; the values are once, few, many and, for expanded clones, a class.

j_call	v_call	clone_size	d_call	cdr3_nt	cdr3_aa
TRBJ1-3	TRBV19	.	.	TGTGCCAGTAGTCCGGGCTCTGGAAACACCATATATTTT	CASSPGSGNTIYF
TRBJ2-2	TRBV27	.	TRBD2	TGTGCCAGCAGTAAACTAGCGGGGTTTGACACCGGGGAGCTGTTTTTT	CASSKLAGFDTGELFF
TRBJ2-3	TRBV19	.	.	TGTGCCAGTATAAGCTTCCCAGGCGCAGATACGCAGTATTTT	CASISFPGADTQYF
TRBJ2-1	TRBV30	.	.	TGTGCCTGGACAAAGGGGGGGGCGACCTACAATGAGCAGTTCTTC	CAWTKGGATYNEQFF
TRBJ2-7	TRBV23-1	.	.	TGCGCCAGCAGTCGCAGGGTCCACGAGCAGTACTTC	CASSRRVHEQYF
TRBJ2-2	TRBV10-3	.	.	TGTGCCTCCGATACAGGGGAGGTGGACACCGGGGAGCTGTTTTTT	CASDTGEVDTGELFF
TRBJ2-1	TRBV2	.	.	TGTGCCAGCAGTGAGGGAACAGAGCAGTTCTTC	CASSEGTEQFF
TRBJ1-5	TRBV18	once	TRBD1	TGTGCCAGCTCACCGGGACAGGGGGTTCGTCAGCCCCAGCATTTT	CASSPGQGVRQPQHF
TRBJ2-7	TRBV7-9	.	TRBD1	TGTGCCAGCAGCTTTCAGGGGGCCACCTACGAGCAGTACTTC	CASSFQGATYEQYF
TRBJ1-1	TRBV6-6	.	.	TGTGCCAGCAGTTACTTGGGTGGGGGCTGGAACACTGAAGCTTTCTTT	CASSYLGGGWNTEAFF
TRBJ2-5	TRBV18	.	.	TGTGCCAGCTCAAGAGACCAGGGGCAAGAGACCCAGTACTTC	CASSRDQGQETQYF
TRBJ1-1	TRBV9	.	.	TGTGCCAGCAGCGCACCTGTCGAGGGGAAGGGGAACACTGAAGCTTTCTTT	CASSAPVEGKGNTEAFF
TRBJ2-7	TRBV7-2	once	TRBD1	TGTGCCAGCAGCTGGGACAGGGGGGCCTACGAGCAGTACTTC	CASSWDRGAYEQYF